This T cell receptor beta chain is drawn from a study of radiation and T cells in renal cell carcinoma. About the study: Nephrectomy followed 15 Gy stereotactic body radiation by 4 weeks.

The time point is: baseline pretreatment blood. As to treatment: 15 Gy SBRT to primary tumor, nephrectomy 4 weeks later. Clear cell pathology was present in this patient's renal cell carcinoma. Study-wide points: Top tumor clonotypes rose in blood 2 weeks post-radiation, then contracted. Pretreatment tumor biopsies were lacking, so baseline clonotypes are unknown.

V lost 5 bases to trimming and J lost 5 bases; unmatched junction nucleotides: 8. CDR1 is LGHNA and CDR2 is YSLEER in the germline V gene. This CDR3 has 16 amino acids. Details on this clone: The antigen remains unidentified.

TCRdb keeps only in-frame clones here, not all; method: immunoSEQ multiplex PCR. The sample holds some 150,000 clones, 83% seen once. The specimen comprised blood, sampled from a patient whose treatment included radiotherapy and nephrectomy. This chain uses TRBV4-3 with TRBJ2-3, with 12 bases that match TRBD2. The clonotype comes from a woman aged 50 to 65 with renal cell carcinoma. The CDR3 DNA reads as TGCGCCAGCAGCGCCCTAGCGGGAGGGGTTGTAGATACGCAGTATTTT. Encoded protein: CASSALAGGVVDTQYF.